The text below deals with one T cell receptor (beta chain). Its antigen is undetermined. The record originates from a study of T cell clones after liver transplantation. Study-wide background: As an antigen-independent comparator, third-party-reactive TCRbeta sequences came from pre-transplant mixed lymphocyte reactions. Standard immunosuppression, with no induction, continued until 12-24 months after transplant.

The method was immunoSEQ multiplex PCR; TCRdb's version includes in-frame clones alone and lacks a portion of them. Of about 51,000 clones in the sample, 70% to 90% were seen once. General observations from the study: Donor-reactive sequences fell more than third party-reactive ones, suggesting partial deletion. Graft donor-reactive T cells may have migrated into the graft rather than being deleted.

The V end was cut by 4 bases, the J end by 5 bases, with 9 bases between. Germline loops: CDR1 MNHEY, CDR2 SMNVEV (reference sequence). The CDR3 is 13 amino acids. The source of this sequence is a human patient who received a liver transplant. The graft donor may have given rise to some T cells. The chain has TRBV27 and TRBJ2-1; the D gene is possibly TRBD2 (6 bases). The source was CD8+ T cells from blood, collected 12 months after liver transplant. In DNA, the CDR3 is TGTGCCAGCAGTTCGGGACTTCACAATGAGCAGTTCTTC. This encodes CASSSGLHNEQFF.